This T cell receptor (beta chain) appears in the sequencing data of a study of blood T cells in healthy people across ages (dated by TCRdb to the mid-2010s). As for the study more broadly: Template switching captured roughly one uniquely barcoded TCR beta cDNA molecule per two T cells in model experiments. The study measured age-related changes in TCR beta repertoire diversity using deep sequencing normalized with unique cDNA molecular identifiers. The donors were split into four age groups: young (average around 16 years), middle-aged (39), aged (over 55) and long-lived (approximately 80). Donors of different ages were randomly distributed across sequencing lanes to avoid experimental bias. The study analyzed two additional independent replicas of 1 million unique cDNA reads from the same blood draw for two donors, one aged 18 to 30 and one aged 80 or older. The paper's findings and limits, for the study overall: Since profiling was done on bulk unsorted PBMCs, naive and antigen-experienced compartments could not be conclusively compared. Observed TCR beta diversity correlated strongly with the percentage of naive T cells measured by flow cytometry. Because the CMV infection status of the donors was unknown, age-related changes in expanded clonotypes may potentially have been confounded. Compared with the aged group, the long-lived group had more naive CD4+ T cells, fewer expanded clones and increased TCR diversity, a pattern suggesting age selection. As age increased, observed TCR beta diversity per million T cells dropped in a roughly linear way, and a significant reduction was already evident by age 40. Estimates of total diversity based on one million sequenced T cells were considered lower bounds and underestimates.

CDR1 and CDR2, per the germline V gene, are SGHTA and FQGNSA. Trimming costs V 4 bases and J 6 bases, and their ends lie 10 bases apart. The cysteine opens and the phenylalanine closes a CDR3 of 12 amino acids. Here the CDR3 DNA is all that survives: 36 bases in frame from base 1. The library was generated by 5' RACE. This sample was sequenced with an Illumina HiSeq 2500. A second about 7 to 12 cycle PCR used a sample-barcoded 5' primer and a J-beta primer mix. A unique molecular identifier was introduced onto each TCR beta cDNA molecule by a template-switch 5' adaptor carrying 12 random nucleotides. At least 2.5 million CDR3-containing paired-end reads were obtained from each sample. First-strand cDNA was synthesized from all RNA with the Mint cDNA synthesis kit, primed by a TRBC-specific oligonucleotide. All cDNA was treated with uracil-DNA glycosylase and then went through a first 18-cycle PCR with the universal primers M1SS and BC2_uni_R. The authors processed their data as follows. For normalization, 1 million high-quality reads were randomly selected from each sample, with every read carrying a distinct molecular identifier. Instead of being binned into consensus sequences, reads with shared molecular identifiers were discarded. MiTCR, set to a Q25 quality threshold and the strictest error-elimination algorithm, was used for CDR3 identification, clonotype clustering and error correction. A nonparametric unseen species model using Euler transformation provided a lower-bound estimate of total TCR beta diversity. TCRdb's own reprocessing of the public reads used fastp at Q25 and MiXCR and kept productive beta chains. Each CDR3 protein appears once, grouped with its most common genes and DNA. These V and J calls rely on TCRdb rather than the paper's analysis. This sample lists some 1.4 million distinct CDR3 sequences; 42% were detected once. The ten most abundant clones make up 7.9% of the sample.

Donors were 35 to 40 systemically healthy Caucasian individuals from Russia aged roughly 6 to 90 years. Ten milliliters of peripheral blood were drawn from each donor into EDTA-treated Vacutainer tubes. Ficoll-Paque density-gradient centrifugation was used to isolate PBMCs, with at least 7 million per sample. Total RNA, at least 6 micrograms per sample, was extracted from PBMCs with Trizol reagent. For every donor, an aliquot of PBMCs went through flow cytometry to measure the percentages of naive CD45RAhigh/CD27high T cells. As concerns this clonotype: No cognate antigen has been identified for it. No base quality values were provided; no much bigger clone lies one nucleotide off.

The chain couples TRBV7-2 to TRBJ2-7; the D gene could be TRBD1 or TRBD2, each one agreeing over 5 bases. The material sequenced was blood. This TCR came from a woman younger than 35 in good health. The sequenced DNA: TGTGCCAGCAGCTCCTTGGGACGCGAGCAGTACTTC. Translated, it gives CASSSLGREQYF.